Listed below are T cell receptor beta chains from one sample, sequenced in a study of vaccination and CD4 T cells after COVID-19. TCRdb re-called the PCR reads with MiXCR, one entry per CDR3 protein. Among about 17,000 distinct CDR3 sequences listed, around half were seen once. What these receptors recognize is not known. The sequencing here drew on CD4+ T cells from blood, cultured in vitro, taken about 7 months after SARS-CoV-2 vaccination. The source is a human donor who had recovered from COVID-19. Each CDR3 is given with its conserved first and last residue. The order of the fields is CDR3 DNA, CDR3 protein, D gene, J gene, clone size, V gene. The D gene is left open where the match is weak. Not all rows give a size; the values are once, few, many and, for expanded clones, a class.

CDR3nt: TGCGCCAGCAGCCGATTCGAAAGTCCGTACGGGGCAGGGGGCTACACCTTC; CDR3aa: CASSRFESPYGAGGYTF; d_gene: .; j_gene: TRBJ1-2; abundance: .; v_gene: TRBV4-1
CDR3nt: TGTGCCAGCAGTGAAGCGCAACGCGTGGATTACCCTTTGTCCCTCCACTTT; CDR3aa: CASSEAQRVDYPLSLHF; d_gene: .; j_gene: TRBJ1-6; abundance: .; v_gene: TRBV6-1
CDR3nt: TGCAGTGCGCCCGACCTCGCGGGTAGGGAGACCCAGTACTTC; CDR3aa: CSAPDLAGRETQYF; d_gene: .; j_gene: TRBJ2-5; abundance: once; v_gene: TRBV20-1
CDR3nt: TGTGCCAGCAGCTTATCTAGCGGGGGGGAGGAGACCCAGTACTTC; CDR3aa: CASSLSSGGEETQYF; d_gene: TRBD2; j_gene: TRBJ2-5; abundance: few; v_gene: TRBV7-2
CDR3nt: TGTGCCAGCAGCACGGTAGCGGGCCGCTCCTACGAGCAGTACTTC; CDR3aa: CASSTVAGRSYEQYF; d_gene: TRBD2; j_gene: TRBJ2-7; abundance: once; v_gene: TRBV7-9
CDR3nt: TGTGCCAGCCGACGGCATGTGGACGGGTATGGCTACACCTTC; CDR3aa: CASRRHVDGYGYTF; d_gene: .; j_gene: TRBJ1-2; abundance: .; v_gene: TRBV6-2/TRBV6-3
CDR3nt: TGTGCCAGCACCCTAAGGGGGCGGGGGGGGCCCATCTATGGCTACACCTTC; CDR3aa: CASTLRGRGGPIYGYTF; d_gene: TRBD1; j_gene: TRBJ1-2; abundance: .; v_gene: TRBV6-1
CDR3nt: TGCAGTGCTAGTACAACGAGCTCCTATAATTCACCCCTCCACTTT; CDR3aa: CSASTTSSYNSPLHF; d_gene: .; j_gene: TRBJ1-6; abundance: .; v_gene: TRBV20-1
CDR3nt: TGTGCCAGCAGCTTAAACCTAGCGGGCGAAGAGACCCAGTACTTC; CDR3aa: CASSLNLAGEETQYF; d_gene: TRBD2; j_gene: TRBJ2-5; abundance: .; v_gene: TRBV7-6
CDR3nt: TGTGCCAACGTCCTTCAGGGATACGAGCAGTACTTC; CDR3aa: CANVLQGYEQYF; d_gene: .; j_gene: TRBJ2-7; abundance: .; v_gene: TRBV6-1
CDR3nt: TGTGCCAGCAGAGAAAGGCAGGGGGGGGAAGAGACCCAGTACTTC; CDR3aa: CASRERQGGEETQYF; d_gene: .; j_gene: TRBJ2-5; abundance: .; v_gene: TRBV6-1
CDR3nt: TGCAGTGCTAGAGACAGGGCTAGTGAGCAGTACTTC; CDR3aa: CSARDRASEQYF; d_gene: .; j_gene: TRBJ2-7; abundance: .; v_gene: TRBV20-1
CDR3nt: TGTGCCAGCAGCTTTACGGGGGTCAATCAGCCCCAGCATTTT; CDR3aa: CASSFTGVNQPQHF; d_gene: .; j_gene: TRBJ1-5; abundance: .; v_gene: TRBV7-2
CDR3nt: TGCAGTGCTACCCAGGGGGCCTCTGGAAACACCATATATTTT; CDR3aa: CSATQGASGNTIYF; d_gene: TRBD1; j_gene: TRBJ1-3; abundance: .; v_gene: TRBV20-1
CDR3nt: TGTGCCAGCAGTTTAAAGGGTGCGGGCAATCAGCCCCAGCATTTT; CDR3aa: CASSLKGAGNQPQHF; d_gene: .; j_gene: TRBJ1-5; abundance: .; v_gene: TRBV27
CDR3nt: TGTGCCAGCAGTTACTCCTCGGGCCATGAGCAGTTCTTC; CDR3aa: CASSYSSGHEQFF; d_gene: .; j_gene: TRBJ2-1; abundance: .; v_gene: TRBV6-5
CDR3nt: TGTGCCAGCAGCTTGGCCAGGGACTATGGCTACACCTTC; CDR3aa: CASSLARDYGYTF; d_gene: .; j_gene: TRBJ1-2; abundance: few; v_gene: TRBV7-2
CDR3nt: TGTGCCAGCAGTTACCCCAAACTAGCGGGAGTAGGAGAGACCCAGTACTTC; CDR3aa: CASSYPKLAGVGETQYF; d_gene: TRBD2; j_gene: TRBJ2-5; abundance: .; v_gene: TRBV6-8
CDR3nt: TGCAGTGCTAGGCCTAGGGGCAGGACGAAGGCCTACGAGCAGTACTTC; CDR3aa: CSARPRGRTKAYEQYF; d_gene: .; j_gene: TRBJ2-7; abundance: .; v_gene: TRBV20-1
CDR3nt: TGTGCCAGCAGCTCGCGGGGGGGCAATGAGCAGTTCTTC; CDR3aa: CASSSRGGNEQFF; d_gene: TRBD2; j_gene: TRBJ2-1; abundance: .; v_gene: TRBV7-2
CDR3nt: TGTGCCAGCAGTTACTCAGATCCCTACGAGCAGTACTTC; CDR3aa: CASSYSDPYEQYF; d_gene: .; j_gene: TRBJ2-7; abundance: few; v_gene: TRBV6-5
CDR3nt: TGTGCCAGCAGCAAAGGGGGGAGGGGGCAGGATGGCTACACCTTC; CDR3aa: CASSKGGRGQDGYTF; d_gene: .; j_gene: TRBJ1-2; abundance: .; v_gene: TRBV21-1
CDR3nt: TGCAGTGCTAGAGATTCAGAGTTGGGCGAGCAGTACTTC; CDR3aa: CSARDSELGEQYF; d_gene: .; j_gene: TRBJ2-7; abundance: .; v_gene: TRBV20-1
CDR3nt: TGTGCCAGCAGTCGAGCGGGGGCCTCGAGCTACGAGCAGTACTTC; CDR3aa: CASSRAGASSYEQYF; d_gene: TRBD2; j_gene: TRBJ2-7; abundance: few; v_gene: TRBV6-2/TRBV6-3
CDR3nt: TGTGCCAGTAGTATTGGTTGGGGGGACAGAAATCAGCCCCAGCATTTT; CDR3aa: CASSIGWGDRNQPQHF; d_gene: TRBD1; j_gene: TRBJ1-5; abundance: .; v_gene: TRBV19
CDR3nt: TGTGCCAGCAGCTTCCGGACAGCACTAAATTATAGGGAGCTGTTTTTT; CDR3aa: CASSFRTALNYRELFF; d_gene: .; j_gene: TRBJ2-2; abundance: .; v_gene: TRBV7-9
CDR3nt: TGCAGTGCTAGAGGGACAGGGGGCGGGCAGTACTTC; CDR3aa: CSARGTGGGQYF; d_gene: TRBD1; j_gene: TRBJ2-7; abundance: few; v_gene: TRBV20-1
CDR3nt: TGTGCCAGCAGTGAATGGGGACTAGCGGGGGATACGCAGTATTTT; CDR3aa: CASSEWGLAGDTQYF; d_gene: TRBD2; j_gene: TRBJ2-3; abundance: .; v_gene: TRBV6-4
CDR3nt: TGCAGCGTTTTGCGAGACCTTACAGAAGAGACCCAGTACTTC; CDR3aa: CSVLRDLTEETQYF; d_gene: .; j_gene: TRBJ2-5; abundance: .; v_gene: TRBV29-1
CDR3nt: TGCACCAGCAGCCTAGTTAGCGGGAGGCACTACAATGAGCAGTTCTTC; CDR3aa: CTSSLVSGRHYNEQFF; d_gene: .; j_gene: TRBJ2-1; abundance: .; v_gene: TRBV1
CDR3nt: TGTGCCTGGAGTGGGGGAGCTGGGGCCAACGTCCTGACTTTC; CDR3aa: CAWSGGAGANVLTF; d_gene: .; j_gene: TRBJ2-6; abundance: .; v_gene: TRBV30
CDR3nt: TGTGCCAGCAGTCTTCTCCGGGCGCAAACCTATGGCTACACCTTC; CDR3aa: CASSLLRAQTYGYTF; d_gene: .; j_gene: TRBJ1-2; abundance: few; v_gene: TRBV6-1
CDR3nt: TGTGCCAGCAGGGGACTAGCGGGAGCCTACGAGCAGTACTTC; CDR3aa: CASRGLAGAYEQYF; d_gene: TRBD2; j_gene: TRBJ2-7; abundance: .; v_gene: TRBV6-2/TRBV6-3
CDR3nt: TGTGCCAGCAGCTTTGTATCTAGCGGGGGAACCGGGGAGCTGTTTTTT; CDR3aa: CASSFVSSGGTGELFF; d_gene: TRBD2; j_gene: TRBJ2-2; abundance: .; v_gene: TRBV7-9
CDR3nt: TGTGCCAGCAGCGGACAGAAAGAGACCCAGTACTTC; CDR3aa: CASSGQKETQYF; d_gene: .; j_gene: TRBJ2-5; abundance: few; v_gene: TRBV7-9
CDR3nt: TGTGCCAGCAGTTTAGTCCAGGGGAATCAGCCCCAGCATTTT; CDR3aa: CASSLVQGNQPQHF; d_gene: .; j_gene: TRBJ1-5; abundance: .; v_gene: TRBV27
CDR3nt: TGCAGTGCTCCCAAGACAGGGGGTAACTATGGCTACACCTTC; CDR3aa: CSAPKTGGNYGYTF; d_gene: TRBD1; j_gene: TRBJ1-2; abundance: few; v_gene: TRBV20-1
CDR3nt: TGTGCCAGCAGTCACCACAATCAGCCCCAGCATTTT; CDR3aa: CASSHHNQPQHF; d_gene: .; j_gene: TRBJ1-5; abundance: few; v_gene: TRBV6-2/TRBV6-3
CDR3nt: TGTGCCAGCATTCTCAGGGGGGTGAACACTGAAGCTTTCTTT; CDR3aa: CASILRGVNTEAFF; d_gene: TRBD1; j_gene: TRBJ1-1; abundance: .; v_gene: TRBV6-1
CDR3nt: TGCAGTGCTCTGGACAGGGGCCAAGAGACCCAGTACTTC; CDR3aa: CSALDRGQETQYF; d_gene: TRBD1; j_gene: TRBJ2-5; abundance: .; v_gene: TRBV20-1